This T cell receptor beta chain was profiled in a study of T cells in localized non-small cell lung cancer. Study-wide results and limits: Higher adjacent-lung clonality was associated with shorter survival.

Profiled with immunoSEQ multiplex PCR; TCRdb holds only in-frame clones, not every one. The sample consists of about 59,000 clones, roughly nine tenths of them appearing once. With V trimmed by 11 bases and J by 0 bases, 12 bases remained unmatched. The CDR3 has 15 residues. Germline V gene lookup returns CDR1 ENHRY and CDR2 SYGVKD. To note about this clone: Its target is not known.

The chain uses TRBV10-3 and TRBJ2-7, with 8 bases identical to TRBD1. The receptor was derived from a man aged 35 to 69 with stage I lung adenocarcinoma. Sequencing was performed on peripheral blood, taken before any cancer treatment. CDR3 nucleotides: TGTGCCGCTTCAGGACCGGGACAGGTCTCCTACGAGCAGTACTTC. It yields the protein CAASGPGQVSYEQYF.